Detailed here is one TCR beta chain. Profiling relied on immunoSEQ multiplex PCR, and the TCRdb table lists in-frame clones only, not all of them. Here the sample spans 410,000 or so clones, more than 80% being singletons. This sample is drawn from a study of blood T cell repertoires in COVID-19. Study summary: Sites across the United States, Italy and Spain contributed samples from acute and convalescent COVID-19.

V gave up 3 bases and J gave up 4 bases, with 9 bases separating them. Looked up from germline, CDR1 is SEHNR and CDR2 is FQNEAQ (reference sequence). The CDR3 loop spans 13 amino acids. The material sequenced was peripheral blood. J is TRBJ2-5 and V is TRBV7-9; the D gene is possibly TRBD2 (6 bases). This receptor was taken from a woman under 40 with active or convalescent COVID-19. The CDR3 loop reads CASSFTSPETQYF. The CDR3 coding sequence is TGTGCCAGCAGCTTCACTAGCCCAGAGACCCAGTACTTC.